These T cell receptor beta chains were read from a single sample in a study of shared clonotypes between healthy human individuals. Only in-frame clones appear in the TCRdb table, and some are missing; sequencing was by immunoSEQ multiplex PCR. There are about 600,000 clones in the sample; around 76% occur only once, and around 12% lies in the top ten. Sequencing was performed on PBMCs. These TCRs come from a woman aged 40 to 49 in good health. Some clones in this sample may be carry-over from other donors' samples. Each CDR3 is given with its conserved first and last residue. The D gene is left open where the match is weak. Expanded clones are given a class, and other clones once, few, many or no size at all.

d_gene,len,v_gene,j_gene,abundance,CDR3aa,CDR3nt
.,13,TRBV13,TRBJ2-5,.,CASSPAPQETQYF,TGTGCCAGCAGCCCAGCGCCTCAAGAGACCCAGTACTTC
.,13,TRBV7-7,TRBJ2-5,.,CASSSQFRETQYF,TGTGCTAGCAGCTCCCAGTTCAGGGAGACCCAGTACTTC
.,15,TRBV7-8,TRBJ1-4,.,CASSTFSERGEKLFF,TGTGCCAGCAGCACATTCTCAGAACGGGGTGAAAAACTGTTTTTT
TRBD1,15,TRBV6-1,TRBJ2-7,.,CASSPGTGGYYEQYF,TGTGCCAGCAGTCCCGGGACAGGGGGCTACTACGAGCAGTACTTC
TRBD1,13,TRBV23-1,TRBJ2-7,.,CASSLLTGAEQYF,TGCGCCAGCAGTCTTTTAACAGGGGCCGAGCAGTACTTC
.,15,TRBV27,TRBJ1-2,once,CASSLSVGGSYGYTF,TGTGCCAGCAGTTTATCGGTGGGGGGCAGCTATGGCTACACCTTC
TRBD1,12,TRBV19,TRBJ1-1,few,CASSPRDREAFF,TGTGCCAGTAGTCCGAGGGACAGAGAAGCTTTCTTT
TRBD2,14,TRBV5-4,TRBJ2-7,.,CASSLRLAGAEQYF,TGTGCCAGCAGCTTGCGACTAGCGGGAGCCGAGCAGTACTTC
.,14,TRBV18,TRBJ2-5,.,CASSPGPFQETQYF,TGTGCCAGCTCACCAGGACCCTTCCAAGAGACCCAGTACTTC
TRBD2,15,TRBV7-3,TRBJ2-1,.,CASNPGLAPYNEQFF,TGTGCCAGCAACCCGGGACTAGCGCCCTACAATGAGCAGTTCTTC
.,14,TRBV7-9,TRBJ1-4,.,CASSLAGANEKLFF,TGTGCCAGCAGCTTAGCCGGGGCTAATGAAAAACTGTTTTTT
.,14,TRBV5-1,TRBJ1-1,.,CASSVGGVGTEAFF,TGCGCCAGCAGCGTCGGGGGTGTAGGCACTGAAGCTTTCTTT
TRBD2,19,TRBV4-2,TRBJ2-1,.,CASSQGLATEGGSYNEQFF,TGTGCCAGCAGCCAGGGACTAGCGACCGAGGGGGGCTCCTACAATGAGCAGTTCTTC
.,13,TRBV6-1,TRBJ2-3,.,CASRNRVADTQYF,TGTGCCAGCAGAAACAGGGTTGCAGATACGCAGTATTTT
.,16,TRBV6-6,TRBJ2-5,few,CASSFKQGSEEETQYF,TGTGCCAGCAGTTTTAAACAGGGTTCTGAGGAAGAGACCCAGTACTTC
.,15,TRBV5-6,TRBJ2-1,.,CASSLGPNQYNEQFF,TGTGCCAGCAGCTTAGGACCAAATCAATACAATGAGCAGTTCTTC
.,9,TRBV15,TRBJ2-1,.,CATRYEQFF,TGTGCCACCAGGTATGAGCAGTTCTTC
TRBD2,16,TRBV18,TRBJ2-7,.,CASSPPREGIGREQYF,TGTGCCAGCTCACCACCCAGGGAGGGGATCGGTCGCGAGCAGTACTTC
.,14,TRBV7-2,TRBJ2-3,many,CASSPTTSTDTQYF,TGTGCCAGCAGCCCGACGACTAGCACAGATACGCAGTATTTT
.,14,TRBV9,TRBJ2-1,.,CASSALTNYNEQFF,TGTGCCAGCAGCGCCCTGACTAACTACAATGAGCAGTTCTTC
TRBD1,13,TRBV6-5,TRBJ2-7,.,CASSRQGADEQYF,TGTGCCAGCAGTCGACAGGGGGCGGACGAGCAGTACTTC
.,15,TRBV19,TRBJ2-3,few,CASSIAGRVTDTQYF,TGTGCCAGTAGTATAGCGGGAAGGGTGACAGATACGCAGTATTTT
.,13,TRBV28,TRBJ1-4,.,CASRGTLNEKLFF,TGTGCCAGCAGGGGGACCCTTAATGAAAAACTGTTTTTT
.,10,TRBV5-1,TRBJ1-1,.,CGRKRTEAFF,TGCGGACGTAAGCGCACTGAAGCTTTCTTT
.,10,TRBV6-1,TRBJ1-1,few,CASRNTEAFF,TGTGCCAGCAGAAACACTGAAGCTTTCTTT
.,15,TRBV6-1,TRBJ2-7,.,CASSPTLPPAYEQYF,TGTGCCAGCAGTCCCACCTTACCTCCGGCCTACGAGCAGTACTTC
.,14,TRBV5-1,TRBJ2-7,.,CASWTGPTGYEQYF,TGCGCCAGCTGGACCGGGCCCACCGGCTACGAGCAGTACTTC
.,13,TRBV6-6,TRBJ2-5,.,CASSYIIGETQYF,TGTGCCAGCAGTTACATCATTGGAGAGACCCAGTACTTC
.,14,TRBV7-6,TRBJ1-1,few,CASSLAAFTPEAFF,TGTGCCAGCAGCTTAGCCGCCTTCACTCCTGAAGCTTTCTTT
.,12,TRBV28,TRBJ2-7,.,CASSLTASEQYF,TGTGCCAGCAGCCTTACAGCATCCGAGCAGTACTTC
.,18,TRBV7-9,TRBJ1-2,.,CASSFRPGSRGGNYGYTF,TGTGCCAGCAGCTTTCGCCCAGGGTCGCGAGGGGGGAACTATGGCTACACCTTC
.,16,TRBV7-8,TRBJ2-3,many,CASSGAGGRTADTQYF,TGTGCCAGCAGCGGGGCCGGGGGGCGAACGGCAGATACGCAGTATTTT
.,15,TRBV11-2,TRBJ2-7,.,CASSLALGSGYEQYF,TGTGCCAGCAGCTTAGCGCTCGGGAGTGGCTACGAGCAGTACTTC
.,12,TRBV18,TRBJ1-1,once,CASSSMNTEAFF,TGTGCCAGCTCATCGATGAACACTGAAGCTTTCTTT
TRBD2,16,TRBV5-6,TRBJ2-1,.,CASSLAREGSYNEQFF,TGTGCCAGCAGCTTGGCTCGGGAGGGCTCCTACAATGAGCAGTTCTTC